The 12 T cell receptor beta chains below come from one sample, sequenced in a study of beta chain features in type 1 diabetes. The entirety of the isolated RNA underwent reverse transcription, so expressed TCRB transcripts were sequenced. Sequenced by immunoSEQ multiplex PCR; TCRdb stores in-frame clones only, minus some. The data show tens of thousands of clones, 30% to 40% seen once. The sample taken for sequencing was stem cell memory CD4+ T cells from blood. The origin of the receptors is a woman between 18 and 30 years old in good health.

The chain employs TRBV7-2 and TRBJ2-5; 7 nucleotides agree with TRBD2. CDR3 length equals 13 residues. Germline V gene lookup returns CDR1 SGHTA and CDR2 FQGNSA. V lost 6 bases to trimming and J lost 5 bases; unmatched junction nucleotides: 6. The CDR3 spells CASSPREEETQYF. In nucleotides, the CDR3 is TGTGCCAGCAGTCCCCGGGAGGAGGAGACCCAGTACTTC.

This clone was recorded many times. This rearrangement joins TRBV7-3 to TRBJ2-1; maybe TRBD2 (5 bases). CDR3 length equals 13 residues. The germline V gene encodes CDR1 SGHTA and CDR2 FQGTGA. Deletions cut 4 bases from V and 8 bases from J, with 12 bases between. DNA of the CDR3: TGTGCCAGCAGCTCCACTCAGGAGGATGAGCAGTTCTTC. Its translation is CASSSTQEDEQFF.

This clone was counted only a few times. V is TRBV6-1 and J is TRBJ1-1, with D perhaps TRBD1 (6 bases). Germline V CDR1 and CDR2: MNHNS, SASEGT. Deletions cut 4 bases from V and 1 base from J, with 13 bases between. This CDR3 contains 15 residues. The CDR3 region has the DNA TGTGCCAGCAGTGCGGCTTACAGGGAGAACACTGAAGCTTTCTTT. Translating it yields CASSAAYRENTEAFF.

V usage is TRBV19 and J usage is TRBJ1-1; D not certain. In germline, CDR1 is LNHDA, CDR2 SQIVND (reference sequence). The CDR3 runs 13 residues. V was clipped by 9 bases and J by 0 bases, with 11 bases between them. CDR3 nucleotide sequence: TGTGCCAGCAAGGTTGAGGTGAACACTGAAGCTTTCTTT. Translating gives CASKVEVNTEAFF.

As for this clone: This sample also contains other DNA sequences that code for the same CDR3. This chain uses TRBV5-1 with TRBJ2-5, with D maybe TRBD1 (6 bases). With 0 bases removed from V and 4 bases from J, the gap between germline ends came to 10 bases. CDR1 and CDR2 from the germline V gene are SGHRS and YFSETQ. This CDR3 comprises 14 residues. This CDR3 is CASSLGTGRETQYF. The CDR3 coding sequence is TGCGCCAGCAGCTTGGGAACAGGGAGAGAGACCCAGTACTTC. Drawing the rest from reference TRBV5-1 and TRBJ2-5, the complete variable domain is KAGVTQTPRYLIKTRGQQVTLSCSPISGHRSVSWYQQTPGQGLQFLFEYFSETQRNKGNFPGRFSGRQFSNSRSEMNVSTLELGDSALYLCASSLGTGRETQYFGPGTRLLVL.

The J gene is TRBJ2-7, the V gene TRBV6-5; 12 bases map to TRBD2. This CDR3 has 16 amino acids. Germline V gene sequence: CDR1 MNHEY, CDR2 SVGAGI. After removal of 0 bases from V and 4 bases from J, the junction contained 4 bases not matched to a gene. The CDR3: CASSYSLAGGEYEQYF. Here the CDR3 DNA reads TGTGCCAGCAGTTACTCCCTAGCGGGGGGGGAGTACGAGCAGTACTTC.

This clone has more than one count but fewer than ten. The rearrangement links TRBV11-2 to TRBJ2-7; the match to TRBD1 covers 7 bases. J gave up 3 bases and V 1 base, and 3 bases lay outside the gene matches. This CDR3 is built from 14 residues. Germline CDR1 reads SGHAT; CDR2 reads FQNNGV. In DNA, the CDR3 is TGTGCCAGCAGCTTAGCTGGGACAGTCTACGAGCAGTACTTC. Translated, it gives CASSLAGTVYEQYF.

V usage is TRBV29-1 and J usage is TRBJ2-5; tentative D call: TRBD1 (5 bases). Between the trimmed V and J ends, which lost 5 bases and 5 bases, there was a span of 15 bases. This CDR3 is 13 amino acids long. The germline V gene has CDR1 SQVTM and CDR2 ANQGSEA. This chain's CDR3 is CSVQGYPSETQYF. In DNA, the CDR3 is TGCAGCGTTCAGGGATATCCCTCGGAGACCCAGTACTTC.

The chain combines TRBV6-5 with TRBJ1-2; D may be TRBD1 (6 bases). Trimming removed 6 bases at V and 2 bases at J, with 10 bases between. CDR3 size: 13 residues. In germline, CDR1 is MNHEY, CDR2 SVGAGI. The CDR3 sequence is CASRVDRNYGYTF. In nucleotides, the CDR3 is TGTGCCAGCAGGGTCGACAGGAACTATGGCTACACCTTC.

In its sample, this clone was seen a few times. V gene TRBV2 combines with J gene TRBJ1-6, with D perhaps matching TRBD1 (5 bases). This CDR3 has 14 amino acids. V dropped 4 bases and J dropped 10 bases, with 14 bases sitting between them. Germline V lookup: CDR1 SNHLY, CDR2 FYNNEI. The DNA for the CDR3 is TGTGCCAGCAGTGTCGACAGCCTCGGCTCACCCCTCCACTTT. Protein sequence: CASSVDSLGSPLHF.

V and J are TRBV5-1 and TRBJ1-3, with 7 bases lining up with TRBD1. This CDR3 has 15 amino acids. Trimming cost V 4 bases and J 4 bases; bases outside gene matches: 8. The germline V gene encodes CDR1 SGHRS and CDR2 YFSETQ. In DNA, the CDR3 is TGCGCCAGCAGCCCGCACCGACAGGGCGGAAACACCATATATTTT. Amino acid sequence: CASSPHRQGGNTIYF.

This clone has a handful of counts. The V call is TRBV18, the J call TRBJ2-3, with 7 bases aligning to TRBD2. Germline V CDR1 and CDR2: KGHSH, LQKENI. This CDR3 contains 15 residues. The V gene end was trimmed by 2 bases and the J gene end by 2 bases; junction bases not matched to a gene: 4. The DNA for the CDR3 is TGTGCCAGCTCACCAATTAGCGGGCCCACAGATACGCAGTATTTT. It encodes CASSPISGPTDTQYF.